These 21 T cell receptor beta chains were all obtained from the same sample, sequenced in a study of blood T cell repertoires in COVID-19. Only in-frame clones appear in the TCRdb table, and some are missing; sequencing was by immunoSEQ multiplex PCR. The sample consists of around 300,000 clones, roughly 90% of them appearing once. Input material: peripheral blood. Receptors were obtained from a woman aged 25 to 45 with active or convalescent COVID-19.

V is TRBV30 and J is TRBJ1-1, with D unresolved. The V and J ends lost 4 bases and 0 bases respectively, with 6 bases between them. This CDR3 comprises 12 residues. Germline assignment: CDR1 GTSNPN and CDR2 SVGIG (reference sequence). The CDR3 here is CAWNELNTEAFF. CDR3 DNA: TGTGCCTGGAATGAGTTGAACACTGAAGCTTTCTTT.

The rearrangement links TRBV5-1 to TRBJ1-1; the match to TRBD1 covers 9 bases. This CDR3 has 16 residues. The junction had 10 bases not matched to a gene; V was cut back by 4 bases and J by 3 bases. CDR1 is SGHRS, CDR2 YFSETQ, per germline. The CDR3 protein is CASSLGLRDRDTEAFF. CDR3 DNA: TGCGCCAGCAGCCTCGGACTCCGGGACAGGGACACTGAAGCTTTCTTT.

The V and J genes are TRBV3-1 (or the pseudogene TRBV3-2) and TRBJ1-2; TRBD1 might be the D (5 bases). Germline V CDR1 and CDR2: LGHDT, YNNKEL (reference sequence). V lost 2 bases to trimming and J lost 8 bases, with 21 bases between them. The CDR3 consists of 16 residues. In DNA, the CDR3 is TGTGCCAGCAGCCAAAGGAGTATTAGGGGAGGGCACGGCTACACCTTC. Its translation is CASSQRSIRGGHGYTF.

The chain joins TRBV5-1 to TRBJ1-1; tentative D call: TRBD1 (6 bases). The V end was cut by 4 bases, the J end by 3 bases, with 19 bases between. CDR3 length: 16 residues. The germline V gene has CDR1 SGHRS and CDR2 YFSETQ. CDR3 nucleotide sequence: TGCGCCAGCAGCCCTGGCGGGGGGGCGGCGGACACTGAAGCTTTCTTT. Translation: CASSPGGGAADTEAFF.

This clone has only a few counts. The chain is built from TRBV7-6 and TRBJ1-1; tentatively, D is TRBD1 (5 bases). CDR3 length equals 13 residues. Trimming stripped 6 bases from V and 3 bases from J, with 11 bases between. Germline CDR1 is SGHVS and CDR2 is FNYEAQ. The CDR3 loop reads CASSAGFDTEAFF. DNA of the CDR3: TGTGCCAGCAGTGCAGGGTTCGACACTGAAGCTTTCTTT.

The rearrangement links TRBV18 to TRBJ1-1, with TRBD1 as a possible D gene (5 bases). V dropped 3 bases and J dropped 0 bases, with 14 bases sitting between them. Germline CDR1 is KGHSH and CDR2 is LQKENI. The CDR3 sequence is 16 residues long. The CDR3 coding sequence is TGTGCCAGCTCACCTTCCCAGGGAGGGGTGAACACTGAAGCTTTCTTT. Translation: CASSPSQGGVNTEAFF. The full variable domain, with the rest looked up from reference TRBV18 and TRBJ1-1, is NAGVMQNPRHLVRRRGQEARLRCSPMKGHSHVYWYRQLPEEGLKFMVYLQKENIIDESGMPKERFSAEFPKEGPSILRIQQVVRGDSAAYFCASSPSQGGVNTEAFFGQGTRLTVV.

The rearrangement joins TRBV7-9 to TRBJ2-3, with TRBD2 matching 7 bases. Trimming cost V 4 bases and J 4 bases; bases outside gene matches: 8. CDR1 is SEHNR and CDR2 is FQNEAQ in the germline V gene (reference sequence). The CDR3 has 15 amino acids. For the CDR3, the DNA is TGTGCCAGCAGCTACCCCTCCGGGAGGCCAGATACGCAGTATTTT. Translated: CASSYPSGRPDTQYF.

The CDR3 spells CASSLRQGTNTGELFF. Written as DNA, the CDR3 is TGTGCCAGCAGCCTTCGACAGGGTACCAACACCGGGGAGCTGTTTTTT. This chain uses TRBV11-3 with TRBJ2-2, with 7 bases fitting TRBD1. CDR3 size: 16 residues. V was pared by 5 bases and J by 2 bases, with 8 bases of the junction left unmatched. CDR1 and CDR2 (germline): SGHNT, YENEEA.

This chain links TRBV5-6 with TRBJ2-7; 10 positions match TRBD1. CDR3 length: 17 residues. The V segment lost 0 bases and the J segment 5 bases; nucleotides outside the gene matches: 11. Germline V gene lookup returns CDR1 SGHDT and CDR2 YYEEEE. The CDR3 is CASSLAWEGDRGHEQYF. CDR3 DNA sequence: TGTGCCAGCAGCTTGGCGTGGGAGGGGGACAGGGGCCACGAGCAGTACTTC.

The chain employs TRBV5-1 and TRBJ2-3; 7 nucleotides align to TRBD2. The junction had 8 bases not matched to a gene; V was cut back by 0 bases and J by 4 bases. Germline values: CDR1 SGHRS, CDR2 YFSETQ. CDR3 length: 16 residues. The DNA of the CDR3 is TGCGCCAGCAGCTTGGGCAGTTTTCGGGGGGCAGATACGCAGTATTTT. It is translated as CASSLGSFRGADTQYF.

This clone was counted a few times. The V and J genes are TRBV19 and TRBJ1-1; D perhaps matches TRBD1 (5 bases). The germline V gene has CDR1 LNHDA and CDR2 SQIVND (reference sequence). This CDR3 has 13 residues. V lost 3 bases and J 3 bases, leaving 8 bases between the germline ends. The CDR3 protein is CASSMVRDTEAFF. DNA of the CDR3: TGTGCCAGTAGTATGGTCAGGGACACTGAAGCTTTCTTT.

V is TRBV2 and J is TRBJ2-3; 7 bases map to TRBD2. The CDR3 sequence is 14 residues long. Germline CDR1 SNHLY, CDR2 FYNNEI. Unmatched junction bases numbered 6, after V lost 4 bases and J lost 5 bases. CDR3 in DNA: TGTGCCAGCAGTGGGGGGGGAAAGGGAGATACGCAGTATTTT. It codes for CASSGGGKGDTQYF.

The chain employs TRBV12-3 or TRBV12-4 and TRBJ1-2; no clear D gene. The CDR3 is 13 amino acids. V was clipped by 6 bases and J by 2 bases, with 10 bases between them. CDR3 bases: TGTGCCAGCAGGGACTTACGGAACTATGGCTACACCTTC. Translation gives CASRDLRNYGYTF.

This clone was counted between two and nine times. The chain has TRBV6-1 and TRBJ2-1; D is perhaps TRBD1 (5 bases). The CDR3 sequence is 15 residues long. The V gene lost 3 bases and the J gene lost 8 bases, with 17 bases spanning the gap. Germline CDR1 reads MNHNS; CDR2 reads SASEGT. CDR3 DNA sequence: TGTGCCAGCAGTGATAGGGGCGGTGGGGTGGATGAGCAGTTCTTC. Translation: CASSDRGGGVDEQFF.

The J gene is TRBJ2-7, the V gene TRBV30; 7 bases line up with TRBD1. Germline assignment: CDR1 GTSNPN and CDR2 SVGIG (reference sequence). This CDR3 is 12 amino acids long. Losses at the gene ends were 3 bases for V and 3 bases for J; bases not matched to a gene: 2. The CDR3 spells CAWRGTDYEQYF. The CDR3 DNA reads as TGTGCCTGGAGGGGGACAGACTACGAGCAGTACTTC. Supplemented by reference TRBV30 and TRBJ2-7, the full variable domain reads SQTIHQWPATLVQPVGSPLSLECTVEGTSNPNLYWYRQAAGRGLQLLFYSVGIGQISSEVPQNLSASRPQDRQFILSSKKLLLSDSGFYLCAWRGTDYEQYFGPGTRLTVT.

This clone was observed a single time. The CDR3 DNA reads as TGTGCCTGGGCATGGGGGGGGCTAAATGAGCAGTTCTTC. This sequence encodes CAWAWGGLNEQFF. The rearrangement links TRBV30 to TRBJ2-1, with a tentative D call TRBD2 (7 bases). V lost 5 bases and J lost 7, with 15 bases in between. This CDR3 has 13 residues. The germline CDR1 and CDR2 sequences are GTSNPN and SVGIG (reference sequence).

This chain uses TRBV19 with TRBJ1-2, with D tentatively TRBD1 (6 bases). Germline V gene data show CDR1 as LNHDA and CDR2 as SQIVND (reference sequence). Trimming cost V 7 bases and J 7 bases, with 13 bases left between them. The CDR3 loop spans 12 amino acids. The CDR3 loop reads CASNGGLSGYTF. The DNA for the CDR3 is TGTGCCAGTAACGGGGGGCTGAGTGGCTACACCTTC.

The rearrangement links TRBV6-1 to TRBJ1-1; maybe TRBD1 (6 bases). Trimming removed 5 bases at V and 4 bases at J, with 8 bases between. CDR3 length: 12 residues. Germline V gene sequence: CDR1 MNHNS, CDR2 SASEGT. This CDR3 is CASSSRGTEAFF. In DNA, the CDR3 is TGTGCCAGCAGTTCCAGGGGCACTGAAGCTTTCTTT.

The gene calls are TRBV9 and TRBJ1-1, with 8 bases lining up with TRBD1. Trimming at V came to 3 bases and at J to 5 bases, leaving 6 bases not matched to a gene. The germline CDR1 and CDR2 sequences are SGDLS and YYNGEE. CDR3 length: 14 residues. The CDR3 nucleotides are TGTGCCAGCAGCGCGACAGGGGAGGGAACTGAAGCTTTCTTT. It translates to CASSATGEGTEAFF.

This clone was observed once. The genes are TRBV19 and TRBJ1-1; possibly TRBD1 for D (5 bases). CDR1 and CDR2 from the germline V gene are LNHDA and SQIVND (reference sequence). V was trimmed by 3 bases and J by 0 bases, leaving 14 bases between them. CDR3 length: 16 residues. This CDR3 reads CASSIRASQVNTEAFF. In DNA form, the CDR3 reads TGTGCCAGTAGTATCAGAGCCTCACAGGTGAACACTGAAGCTTTCTTT.

The rearrangement links TRBV2 to TRBJ1-5, with no clear D. The V gene's germline CDR1 is SNHLY and CDR2 FYNNEI. The CDR3 covers 14 residues. The V end lost 4 bases, the J end lost 4 bases, and 11 bases lay between the germline ends. The CDR3, as DNA: TGTGCCAGCAGTGTGCACAGCCAGAATCAGCCCCAGCATTTT. Encoded protein: CASSVHSQNQPQHF.